This is a list of T cell receptor beta chains from one sample in a study of blood T cell repertoires in COVID-19. Assay: immunoSEQ multiplex PCR; the TCRdb copy retains only in-frame clones and omits some. The profile shows about 270,000 clones, approximately 92% of them singletons. The sample was PBMCs or T cells enriched from blood (not recorded which). The receptors were sampled from a woman between 18 and 30 years old who had recovered from COVID-19. Both conserved end residues are part of each CDR3. The D gene is left open where the match is weak. Size is stated for part of the rows, as once, few or many counts, or as a class when the clone is expanded.

V gene,J gene,clone size,D gene,CDR3 DNA,CDR3 protein
TRBV20-1,TRBJ2-5,few,TRBD2,TGCAGTGCTAGTCCAGGGACTAGCGGGGGCCACCAAGAGACCCAGTACTTC,CSASPGTSGGHQETQYF
TRBV30,TRBJ1-6,NA,TRBD1,TGTGCCTGGAGTGTACCGGGGGACAGTGGTTCACCCCTCCACTTT,CAWSVPGDSGSPLHF
TRBV19,TRBJ2-1,NA,TRBD2,TGTGCCAGTAGTATGGGAACTAGCGGGGGGGCCAATGAGCAGTTCTTC,CASSMGTSGGANEQFF
TRBV30,TRBJ1-3,NA,NA,TGTGCCTGGAACCCCACAGGGACCTCTGGAAACACCATATATTTT,CAWNPTGTSGNTIYF
TRBV18,TRBJ2-7,NA,TRBD2,TGTGCCAGCTCACCAGGGGTGGGACTAGCGGTCTACGAGCAGTACTTC,CASSPGVGLAVYEQYF
TRBV7-8,TRBJ1-3,NA,TRBD1,TGTGCCAGCAGCGCCGGGACAGGGGGTATTGGAAACACCATATATTTT,CASSAGTGGIGNTIYF
TRBV6-5,TRBJ2-1,NA,TRBD2,TGTGCCAGCGAACTAGCGGGGGGTTACAATGAGCAGTTCTTC,CASELAGGYNEQFF
TRBV3-1/TRBV3-2,TRBJ2-5,once,TRBD2,TGTGCCAGCAGCCAGTGGAAGCGGGGGGGCCTAGGAGAGACCCAGTACTTC,CASSQWKRGGLGETQYF
TRBV10-3,TRBJ2-2,NA,NA,TGTGCCATCAGTGAGTCCATGACCGGGGAGCTGTTTTTT,CAISESMTGELFF
TRBV14,TRBJ1-1,NA,TRBD1,TGTGCCAGCAGCCAAACCTCTTGGACGGACAGGCCCAACACTGAAGCTTTCTTT,CASSQTSWTDRPNTEAFF
TRBV2,TRBJ1-2,NA,NA,TGTGCCAGCGGCAGTTATGGCTACACCTTC,CASGSYGYTF
TRBV11-3,TRBJ2-7,once,NA,TGTGCCAGCAGCCCCTGTGAGGGCAGGGAGGTCTACGAGCAGTACTTC,CASSPCEGREVYEQYF
TRBV4-2,TRBJ1-2,NA,TRBD1,TGTGCCAGCAGCCCCGGGACAGAGAACTATGGCTACACCTTC,CASSPGTENYGYTF
TRBV19,TRBJ1-5,NA,NA,TGTGCCAGTAGTATAGTTGCGGGGGCGCCGGAACAGCCCCAGCATTTT,CASSIVAGAPEQPQHF
TRBV5-4,TRBJ2-1,NA,NA,TGTGCCAGCAGCTTTGCGGGGGCGCTGGATAATGAGCAGTTCTTC,CASSFAGALDNEQFF
TRBV28,TRBJ1-5,NA,NA,TGTGCCAGCAGCCTGGCGCAGGGAAGACAGCCCCAGCATTTT,CASSLAQGRQPQHF
TRBV6-5,TRBJ2-1,NA,NA,TGTGCCAGTCTGGGGGGGGGCCTCTCCTACAATGAGCAGTTCTTC,CASLGGGLSYNEQFF
TRBV5-1,TRBJ1-4,once,NA,TGCGCCAGCAGCCCCGCGACAGTAAACAATGAAAAACTGTTTTTT,CASSPATVNNEKLFF
TRBV23-1,TRBJ2-7,NA,TRBD1,TGCGCCAGCAGTCCGACAGGGTTCTACGAGCAGTACTTC,CASSPTGFYEQYF